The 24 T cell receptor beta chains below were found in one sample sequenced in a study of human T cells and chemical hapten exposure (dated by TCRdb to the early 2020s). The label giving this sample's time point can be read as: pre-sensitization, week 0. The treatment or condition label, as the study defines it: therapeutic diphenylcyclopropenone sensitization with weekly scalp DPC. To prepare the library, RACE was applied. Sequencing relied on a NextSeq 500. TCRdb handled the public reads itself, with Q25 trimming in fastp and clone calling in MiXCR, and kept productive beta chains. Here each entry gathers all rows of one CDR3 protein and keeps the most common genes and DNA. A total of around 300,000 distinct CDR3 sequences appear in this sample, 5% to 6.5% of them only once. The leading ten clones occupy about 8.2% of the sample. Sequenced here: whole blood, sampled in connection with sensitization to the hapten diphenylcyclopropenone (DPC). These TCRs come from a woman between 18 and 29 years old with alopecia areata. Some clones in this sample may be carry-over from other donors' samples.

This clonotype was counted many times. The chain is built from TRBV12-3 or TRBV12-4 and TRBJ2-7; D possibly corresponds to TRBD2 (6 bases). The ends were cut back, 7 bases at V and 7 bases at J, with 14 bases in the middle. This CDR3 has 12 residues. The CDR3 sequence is CASNSMGGEQYF. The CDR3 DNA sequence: TGTGCCAGCAACTCAATGGGGGGTGAGCAGTACTTC.

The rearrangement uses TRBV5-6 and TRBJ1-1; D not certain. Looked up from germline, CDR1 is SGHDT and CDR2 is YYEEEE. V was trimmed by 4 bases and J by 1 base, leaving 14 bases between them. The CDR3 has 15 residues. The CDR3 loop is CASSLHFLRNTEAFF. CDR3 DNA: TGTGCCAGCAGCCTCCATTTCCTTAGGAACACTGAAGCTTTCTTT. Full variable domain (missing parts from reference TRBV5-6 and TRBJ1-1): DAGVTQSPTHLIKTRGQQVTLRCSPKSGHDTVSWYQQALGQGPQFIFQYYEEEERQRGNFPDRFSGHQFPNYSSELNVNALLLGDSALYLCASSLHFLRNTEAFFGQGTRLTVV.

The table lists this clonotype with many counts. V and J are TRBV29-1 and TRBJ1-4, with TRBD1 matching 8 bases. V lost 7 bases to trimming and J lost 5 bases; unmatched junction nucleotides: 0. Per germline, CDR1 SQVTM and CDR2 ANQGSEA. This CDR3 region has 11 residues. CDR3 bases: TGCAGCGCAGGGGGCAATGAAAAACTGTTTTTT. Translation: CSAGGNEKLFF.

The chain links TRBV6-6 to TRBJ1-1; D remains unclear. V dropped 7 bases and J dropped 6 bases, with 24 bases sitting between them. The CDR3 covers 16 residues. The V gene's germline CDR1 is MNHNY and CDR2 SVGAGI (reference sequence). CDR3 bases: TGTGCCAGCATCCACCCGGTAATTGGGGTGAGCGCTGAAGCTTTCTTT. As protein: CASIHPVIGVSAEAFF.

The CDR3 spells CASSFGDFSLGQYF. The DNA for the CDR3 is TGTGCCAGCAGCTTTGGGGACTTCTCCTTGGGGCAGTACTTC. The rearrangement links TRBV7-2 to TRBJ2-7; D is perhaps TRBD2 (6 bases). The V gene's germline CDR1 is SGHTA and CDR2 FQGNSA. Trimming removed 3 bases at V and 9 bases at J, with 18 bases between. The CDR3 sequence is 14 residues long. The variable domain in full, with the rest retrieved from reference TRBV7-2 and TRBJ2-7, is GAGVSQSPSNKVTEKGKDVELRCDPISGHTALYWYRQSLGQGLEFLIYFQGNSAPDKSGLPSDRFSAERTGGSVSTLTIQRTQQEDSAVYLCASSFGDFSLGQYFGPGTRLTVT.

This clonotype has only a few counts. This CDR3 reads CASSQTRDTDTQYF. CDR3 DNA sequence: TGTGCCAGCAGCCAGACCAGAGACACAGATACGCAGTATTTT. This sequence joins TRBV7-6 and TRBJ2-3; D gene ambiguous. Trimming took off 5 bases at V and 2 bases at J, with 11 bases between the two ends. CDR3 length equals 14 residues. Germline-derived CDR1 and CDR2 are SGHVS and FNYEAQ.

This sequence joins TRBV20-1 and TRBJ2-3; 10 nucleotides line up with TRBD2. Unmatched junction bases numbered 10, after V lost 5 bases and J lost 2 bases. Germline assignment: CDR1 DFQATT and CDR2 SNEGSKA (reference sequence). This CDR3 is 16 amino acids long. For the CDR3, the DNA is TGCAGTGCTGCACGGAGCGGGGGGGCCCTCACAGATACGCAGTATTTT. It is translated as CSAARSGGALTDTQYF.

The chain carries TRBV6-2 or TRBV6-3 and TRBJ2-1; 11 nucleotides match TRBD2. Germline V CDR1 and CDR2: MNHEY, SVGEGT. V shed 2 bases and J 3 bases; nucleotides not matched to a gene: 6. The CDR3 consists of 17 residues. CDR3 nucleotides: TGTGCCAGCAGTTACCTCCTAGCGGGGGGCTTCTACAATGAGCAGTTCTTC. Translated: CASSYLLAGGFYNEQFF.

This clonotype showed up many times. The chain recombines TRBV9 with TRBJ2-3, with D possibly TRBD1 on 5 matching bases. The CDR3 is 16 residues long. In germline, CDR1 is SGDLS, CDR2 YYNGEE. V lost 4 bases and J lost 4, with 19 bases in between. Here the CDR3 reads CASSLSLQGGADTQYF. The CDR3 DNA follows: TGTGCCAGCAGCCTTTCCCTCCAGGGCGGCGCAGATACGCAGTATTTT.

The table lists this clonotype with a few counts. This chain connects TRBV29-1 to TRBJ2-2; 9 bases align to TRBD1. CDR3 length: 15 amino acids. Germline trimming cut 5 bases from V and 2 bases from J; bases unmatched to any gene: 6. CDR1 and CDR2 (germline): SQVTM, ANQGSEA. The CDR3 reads CSVTPGQGNTGELFF. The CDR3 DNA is TGCAGCGTTACGCCGGGACAGGGTAACACCGGGGAGCTGTTTTTT.

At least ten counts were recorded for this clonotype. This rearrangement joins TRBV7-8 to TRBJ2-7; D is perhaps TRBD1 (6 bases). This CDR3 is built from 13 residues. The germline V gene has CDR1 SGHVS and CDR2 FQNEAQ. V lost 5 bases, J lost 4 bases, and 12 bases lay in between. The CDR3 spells CASSPFQGYEQYF. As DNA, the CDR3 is TGTGCCAGCAGCCCGTTCCAGGGGTACGAGCAGTACTTC. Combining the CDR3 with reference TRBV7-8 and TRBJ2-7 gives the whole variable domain GAGVSQSPRYKVAKRGQDVALRCDPISGHVSLFWYQQALGQGPEFLTYFQNEAQLDKSGLPSDRFFAERPEGSVSTLKIQRTQQEDSAVYLCASSPFQGYEQYFGPGTRLTVT.

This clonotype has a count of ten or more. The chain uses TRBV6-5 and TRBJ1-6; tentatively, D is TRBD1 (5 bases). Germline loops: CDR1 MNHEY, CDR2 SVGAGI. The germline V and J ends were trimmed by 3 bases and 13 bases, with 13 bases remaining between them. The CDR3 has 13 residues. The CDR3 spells CASSYSGAAPLHF. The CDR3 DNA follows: TGTGCCAGCAGTTATTCCGGGGCAGCGCCCCTCCACTTT.

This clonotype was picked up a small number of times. The CDR3 nucleotides are TGCGCCAGCGCAGACAGGGCCCAAGAGACCCAGTACTTC. As protein: CASADRAQETQYF. V usage is TRBV4-3 and J usage is TRBJ2-5; 7 positions agree with TRBD1. Trimming cost V 8 bases and J 1 base; bases outside gene matches: 4. The CDR3 is 13 residues long. Germline CDR1 reads LGHNA; CDR2 reads YSLEER.

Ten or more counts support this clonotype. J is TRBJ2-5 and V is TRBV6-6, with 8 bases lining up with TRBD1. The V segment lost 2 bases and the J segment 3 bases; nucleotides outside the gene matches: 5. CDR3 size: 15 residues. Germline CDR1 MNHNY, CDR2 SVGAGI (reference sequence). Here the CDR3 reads CASSYVLTGEETQYF. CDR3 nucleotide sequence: TGTGCCAGCAGTTACGTCCTGACAGGGGAAGAGACCCAGTACTTC.

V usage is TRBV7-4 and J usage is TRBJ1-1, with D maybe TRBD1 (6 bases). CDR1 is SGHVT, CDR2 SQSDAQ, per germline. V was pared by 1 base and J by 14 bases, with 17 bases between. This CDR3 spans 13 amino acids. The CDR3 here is CASSLGGPRGEFF. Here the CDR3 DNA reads TGTGCCAGCAGCTTAGGGGGGCCCAGAGGTGAATTCTTT.

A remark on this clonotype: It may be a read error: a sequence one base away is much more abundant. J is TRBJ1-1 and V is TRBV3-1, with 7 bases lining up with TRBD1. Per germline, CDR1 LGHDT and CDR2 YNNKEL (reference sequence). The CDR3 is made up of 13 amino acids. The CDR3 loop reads CARSQVQGRGAFF. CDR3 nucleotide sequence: TGTGCCAGGAGCCAAGTACAGGGGAGAGGAGCTTTCTTT. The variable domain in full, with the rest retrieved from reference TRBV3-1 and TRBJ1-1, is DTAVSQTPKYLVTQMGNDKSIKCEQNLGHDTMYWYKQDSKKFLKIMFSYNNKELIINETVPNRFSPKSPDKAHLNLHINSLELGDSAVYFCARSQVQGRGAFFGQGTRLTVV.

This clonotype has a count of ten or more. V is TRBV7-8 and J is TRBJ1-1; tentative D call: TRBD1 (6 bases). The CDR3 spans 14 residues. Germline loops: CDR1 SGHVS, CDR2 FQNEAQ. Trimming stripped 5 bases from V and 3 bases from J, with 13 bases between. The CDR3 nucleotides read TGTGCCAGCAGCCCCCTTCACAGGGACACTGAAGCTTTCTTT. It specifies CASSPLHRDTEAFF.

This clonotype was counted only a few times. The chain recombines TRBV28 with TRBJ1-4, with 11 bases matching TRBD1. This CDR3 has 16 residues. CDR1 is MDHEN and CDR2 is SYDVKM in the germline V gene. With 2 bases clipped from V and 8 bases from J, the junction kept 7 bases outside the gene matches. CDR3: CASSLIGTGGPEKLFF. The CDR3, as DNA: TGTGCCAGCAGTTTAATCGGGACAGGGGGACCCGAAAAACTGTTTTTT.

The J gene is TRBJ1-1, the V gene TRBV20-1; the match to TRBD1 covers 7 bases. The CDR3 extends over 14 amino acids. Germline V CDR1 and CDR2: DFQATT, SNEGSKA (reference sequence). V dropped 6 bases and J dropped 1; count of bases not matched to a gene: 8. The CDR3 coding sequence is TGCAGTGCCCCCCCGACAGGGAGGAACACTGAAGCTTTCTTT. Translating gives CSAPPTGRNTEAFF.

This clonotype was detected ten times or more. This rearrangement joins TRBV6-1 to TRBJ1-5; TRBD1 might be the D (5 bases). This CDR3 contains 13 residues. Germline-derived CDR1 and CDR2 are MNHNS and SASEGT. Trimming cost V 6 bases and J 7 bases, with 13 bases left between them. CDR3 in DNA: TGTGCCAGCAGAGGGGAGGTAGGGCAGCCCCAGCATTTT. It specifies CASRGEVGQPQHF.

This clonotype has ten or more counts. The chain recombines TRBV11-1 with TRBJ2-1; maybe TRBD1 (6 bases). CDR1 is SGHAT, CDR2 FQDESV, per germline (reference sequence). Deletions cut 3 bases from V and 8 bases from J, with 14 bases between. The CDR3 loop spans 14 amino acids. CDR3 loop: CASSFFGQGYEQFF. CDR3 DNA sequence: TGTGCCAGCAGCTTCTTCGGTCAGGGGTATGAGCAGTTCTTC.

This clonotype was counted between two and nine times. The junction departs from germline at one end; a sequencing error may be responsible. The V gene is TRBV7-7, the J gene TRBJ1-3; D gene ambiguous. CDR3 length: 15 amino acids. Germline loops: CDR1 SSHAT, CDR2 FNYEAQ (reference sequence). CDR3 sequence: CASSLASGPGNTIYF. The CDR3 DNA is TGTGCTAGCAGCTTAGCTTCCGGGCCTGGAAACACCATATATTTT. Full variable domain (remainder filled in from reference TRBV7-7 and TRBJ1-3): GAGVSQSPRYKVTKRGQDVTLRCDPISSHATLYWYQQALGQGPEFLTYFNYEAQPDKSGLPSDRFSAERPEGSISTLTIQRTEQRDSAMYRCASSLASGPGNTIYFGEGSWLTVV.

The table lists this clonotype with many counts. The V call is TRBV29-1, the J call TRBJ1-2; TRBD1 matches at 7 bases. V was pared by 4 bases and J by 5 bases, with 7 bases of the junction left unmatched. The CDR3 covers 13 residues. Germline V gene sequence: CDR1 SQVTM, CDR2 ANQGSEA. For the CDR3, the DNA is TGCAGCGTTGGAACAGGGGATGGGTATGGCTACACCTTC. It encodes CSVGTGDGYGYTF. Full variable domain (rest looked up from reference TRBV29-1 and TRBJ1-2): SAVISQKPSRDICQRGTSLTIQCQVDSQVTMMFWYRQQPGQSLTLIATANQGSEATYESGFVIDKFPISRPNLTFSTLTVSNMSPEDSSIYLCSVGTGDGYGYTFGSGTRLTVV.

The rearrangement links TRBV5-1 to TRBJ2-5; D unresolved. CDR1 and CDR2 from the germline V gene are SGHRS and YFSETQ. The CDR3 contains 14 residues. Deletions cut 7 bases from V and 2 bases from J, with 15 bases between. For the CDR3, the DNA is TGCGCCAGCCGGTACTTCGGAACGCAAGAGACCCAGTACTTC. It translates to CASRYFGTQETQYF.